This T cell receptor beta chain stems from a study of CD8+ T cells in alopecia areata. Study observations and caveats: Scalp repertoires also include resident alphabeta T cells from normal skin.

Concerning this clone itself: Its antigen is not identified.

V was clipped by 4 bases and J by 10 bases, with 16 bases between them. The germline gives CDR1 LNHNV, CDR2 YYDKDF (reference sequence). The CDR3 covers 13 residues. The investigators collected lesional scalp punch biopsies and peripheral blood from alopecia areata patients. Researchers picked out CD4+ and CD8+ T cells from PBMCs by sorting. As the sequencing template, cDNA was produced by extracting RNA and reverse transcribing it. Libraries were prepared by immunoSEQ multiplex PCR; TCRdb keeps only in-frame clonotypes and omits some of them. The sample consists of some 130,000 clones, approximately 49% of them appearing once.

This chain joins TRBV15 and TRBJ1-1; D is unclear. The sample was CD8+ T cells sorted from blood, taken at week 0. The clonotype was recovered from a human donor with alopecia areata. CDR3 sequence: CATSIPEGYGAFF. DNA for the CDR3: TGTGCCACCAGCATTCCCGAGGGTTACGGAGCTTTCTTT. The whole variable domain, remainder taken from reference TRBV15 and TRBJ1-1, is DAMVIQNPRYQVTQFGKPVTLSCSQTLNHNVMYWYQQKSSQAPKLLFHYYDKDFNNEADTPDNFQSRRPNTSFCFLDIRSPGLGDTAMYLCATSIPEGYGAFFGQGTRLTVV.